The subject of this entry is one T cell receptor (beta chain). TCRdb processed the 5' RACE reads anew with MiXCR; each CDR3 protein has one entry. The sample includes 75,000 or so distinct CDR3 sequences, about an eighth of them seen just once. This specimen belongs to a study of early T cells in non-severe SARS-CoV-2 infection. The germline gives CDR1 SGHTA, CDR2 FQGNSA. With V trimmed by 6 bases and J by 9 bases, 9 bases remained unmatched. The CDR3 loop spans 14 amino acids. The chain joins TRBV7-2 to TRBJ1-2; TRBD1 matches 11 bases. Specimen: whole blood, collected at baseline. The TCR was taken from an adult who was a healthcare worker with PCR-confirmed SARS-CoV-2 infection or an uninfected control (not recorded which). The CDR3 DNA follows: TGTGCCAGCAGAACAGGACAGGGGGCTATGCGCTACACCTTC. It yields the protein CASRTGQGAMRYTF.